This section outlines one T cell receptor (beta chain) sequence together with its context. Antigen: not known. Researchers ran the PCR with 60 Vbeta and 13 Jbeta primers. The data were produced by immunoSEQ multiplex PCR, yet TCRdb's version contains in-frame clones alone and is incomplete. The repertoire table contains around 65,000 clones. The data derive from a study of cytomegalovirus exposure and HLA in healthy donors. Study results and limitations: Reported findings show TCR beta sequences accurately forecast HLA-A and HLA-B alleles in most subjects. High sensitivity and specificity were reportedly achieved when the classifier diagnosed cytomegalovirus status.

Sequencing was carried out using PBMCs. The receptor comes from a boy between 10 and 17 years old in good health and CMV-seronegative.

CDR3 region: CASTFPGRQNYGYTF. The CDR3 DNA is TGTGCCAGTACCTTCCCGGGCCGACAGAACTATGGCTACACCTTC. The chain employs TRBV19 and TRBJ1-2, with D tentatively TRBD1 (5 bases). Trimming left V 7 bases short and J 2 bases short, with 17 bases between. CDR1 is LNHDA, CDR2 SQIVND, per germline (reference sequence). CDR3 size: 15 residues.